This TCR beta chain was sequenced during a study of T cell clusters in autoimmune cytopenias. Across the whole study: Per sample, median TRB depth was approximately 54,000 reads, yielding a median 2,350 distinct clonotypes. Study outcomes and limitations: TRB repertoire shifts in secondary cytopenia and chronic lymphocytic leukemia mostly reflected lymphoma, not autoimmunity.

The CDR3 sequence is 16 residues long. Germline V gives CDR1 KGHSH, CDR2 LQKENI. TRB was amplified by touch-down multiplex PCR, primer pools A and B combined. TCRdb reanalyzed the multiplex PCR reads, giving one entry per CDR3 protein sequence and no DNA. Its clone listing holds roughly 6,100 distinct CDR3 sequences. TRB amplification used approximately 250 ng of peripheral blood genomic DNA. This clonotype is classed as medium-sized by frequency. Antigen: not known. These same data were also listed under a study on T cell repertoires in aging, cancer and after chemotherapy. As reported in that work: Healthy donor repertoires were recorded over several months to years and showed clear clonal overlap.

The gene calls are TRBV18 and TRBJ1-3. The sequence was collected from a human donor in good health. What was sequenced was peripheral blood. The CDR3 is CASSPPGSISGNTIYF.